Each of the 10 T cell receptor beta chains below was sequenced from the same sample in a study of CD8 T cells in Susac syndrome. Random-hexamer reverse transcription was applied to about 0.45 to 1 ug RNA. TCRdb re-called the immunoSEQ multiplex PCR reads through MiXCR, storing one row per CDR3 protein. The table records over 95,000 distinct CDR3 sequences, 85% to 95% of them present only once. Input material: CD8+ T cells from PBMCs. These receptors were taken from a human donor in good health.

The chain employs TRBV19 and TRBJ2-2; D not certain. V dropped 3 bases and J dropped 3 bases, with 8 bases sitting between them. This CDR3 has 14 residues. Germline V CDR1 and CDR2: LNHDA, SQIVND (reference sequence). The CDR3, as DNA: TGTGCCAGTAGTATTGGCACTCACACCGGGGAGCTGTTTTTT. This codes for CASSIGTHTGELFF. The variable domain in full, completed from reference TRBV19 and TRBJ2-2, reads DGGITQSPKYLFRKEGQNVTLSCEQNLNHDAMYWYRQDPGQGLRLIYYSQIVNDFQKGDIAEGYSVSREKKESFPLTVTSAQKNPTAFYLCASSIGTHTGELFFGEGSRLTVL.

This rearrangement joins TRBV5-4 to TRBJ2-1; the D call may be TRBD1 or TRBD2 (5 bases each). This CDR3 contains 15 residues. Trimming left V 5 bases short and J 3 bases short, with 15 bases between. Germline values: CDR1 SGHNT, CDR2 YYREEE (reference sequence). The CDR3 DNA follows: TGTGCCAGCAGGCTTGGGGGTGCCAGCTACAATGAGCAGTTCTTC. Translating it yields CASRLGGASYNEQFF.

Only a few counts were recorded for this clonotype. The chain has TRBV20-1 and TRBJ2-3, with D possibly being TRBD2 (6 bases). Germline CDR1 reads DFQATT; CDR2 reads SNEGSKA (reference sequence). V was pared by 6 bases and J by 4 bases, with 17 bases between. This CDR3 is 14 amino acids long. CDR3: CSAPRRGESDTQYF. The CDR3 region has the DNA TGCAGTGCCCCTAGGAGGGGCGAGTCAGATACGCAGTATTTT.

The gene calls are TRBV12-3 or TRBV12-4 and TRBJ1-1; D possibly corresponds to TRBD1 (6 bases). The V end lost 7 bases, the J end lost 11 bases, and 23 bases lay between the germline ends. This CDR3 has 14 residues. CDR3 sequence (DNA): TGTGCCAGCACCCAATTGACAGGACCCTATCTCGCTTTCTTT. Its protein product is CASTQLTGPYLAFF.

The chain uses TRBV18 and TRBJ2-4, with D possibly called TRBD1 or TRBD2 (5 bases each). The CDR3 has 15 residues. Germline V CDR1 and CDR2: KGHSH, LQKENI. Deletions cut 5 bases from V and 1 base from J, with 12 bases between. CDR3 sequence reads: CASSSSGTAKNIQYF. CDR3 in DNA: TGTGCCAGCTCATCTTCCGGGACGGCCAAAAACATTCAGTACTTC.

The chain joins TRBV7-7 to TRBJ2-5; D is ambiguous. Between the trimmed V and J ends, which lost 5 bases and 1 base, there was a span of 8 bases. CDR1 SSHAT and CDR2 FNYEAQ come from the germline V gene (reference sequence). This CDR3 has 13 amino acids. DNA of the CDR3: TGTGCCAGCAGCCCTCAAGCCCAAGAGACCCAGTACTTC. This translates into CASSPQAQETQYF. Looking up the rest from reference TRBV7-7 and TRBJ2-5 gives the full variable domain: GAGVSQSPRYKVTKRGQDVTLRCDPISSHATLYWYQQALGQGPEFLTYFNYEAQPDKSGLPSDRFSAERPEGSISTLTIQRTEQRDSAMYRCASSPQAQETQYFGPGTRLLVL.

In DNA, the CDR3 is TGTGCCAGTAGTAATCCCCTAGCGGGAGGCCAAGAGACCCAGTACTTC. Its translation is CASSNPLAGGQETQYF. The chain employs TRBV19 and TRBJ2-5; 11 bases match TRBD2. The V segment lost 4 bases and the J segment 1 base; nucleotides outside the gene matches: 5. The CDR3 covers 16 residues. The germline V gene encodes CDR1 LNHDA and CDR2 SQIVND (reference sequence).

The chain recombines TRBV5-8 with TRBJ2-3; TRBD2 aligns across 9 bases. Trimming removed 0 bases from V and 0 bases from J; junction bases left unmatched: 5. Germline V lookup: CDR1 SGHTS, CDR2 YDEGEE. The CDR3 is 17 amino acids. The CDR3 sequence: CASSLGLAETSTDTQYF. The CDR3 coding sequence is TGTGCCAGCAGCTTGGGACTAGCGGAAACTAGCACAGATACGCAGTATTTT.

The chain links TRBV5-6 to TRBJ1-1, with a tentative D call TRBD1 (6 bases). V shed 5 bases and J shed 1 base, with 12 bases lying between them. CDR3 length: 14 residues. Germline V gene data show CDR1 as SGHDT and CDR2 as YYEEEE. The chain's CDR3 is CASRAGQTNTEAFF. The CDR3 DNA follows: TGTGCCAGCAGGGCGGGACAAACGAACACTGAAGCTTTCTTT.

The chain combines TRBV18 with TRBJ1-2; 9 bases line up with TRBD1. There are 14 residues in the CDR3. Germline V gives CDR1 KGHSH, CDR2 LQKENI. Germline trimming cut 8 bases from V and 3 bases from J; bases unmatched to any gene: 7. CDR3 sequence: CASQITGGDYGYTF. In DNA form, the CDR3 reads TGTGCCAGCCAAATTACAGGGGGCGACTATGGCTACACCTTC.